What follows are 18 T cell receptor beta chains derived from one specimen sequenced in a study of T cell responses to AZD1222 COVID-19 vaccine. Profiling relied on immunoSEQ multiplex PCR, and the TCRdb table lists in-frame clones only, not all of them. The table lists fewer than 130,000 clones, about 85% of them singletons. The starting material was peripheral blood, obtained on day 0 of AZD1222 vaccination. Receptors originate from an adult in good health.

This clone was detected only a few times. The genes are TRBV5-4 and TRBJ2-6; 8 positions match TRBD1. With V trimmed by 6 bases and J by 2 bases, 10 bases remained unmatched. The germline CDR1 and CDR2 sequences are SGHNT and YYREEE (reference sequence). This CDR3 is 17 amino acids long. DNA for the CDR3: TGTGCCAGCATCGCCGGGACAGGTTTAACTGGGGCCAACGTCCTGACTTTC. Amino acid sequence: CASIAGTGLTGANVLTF.

The CDR3 region has the DNA TGTGCCAGCAGCTCCCCTGAAAAGGGGTATAGCAATCAGCCCCAGCATTTT. Its translation is CASSSPEKGYSNQPQHF. The chain employs TRBV7-2 and TRBJ1-5; maybe TRBD1 (5 bases). Germline CDR1 SGHTA, CDR2 FQGNSA. V lost 4 bases to trimming and J lost 0 bases, with 16 bases between them. This CDR3 is built from 17 residues. Using reference TRBV7-2 and TRBJ1-5 for the parts outside the CDR3, the full variable domain is GAGVSQSPSNKVTEKGKDVELRCDPISGHTALYWYRQSLGQGLEFLIYFQGNSAPDKSGLPSDRFSAERTGGSVSTLTIQRTQQEDSAVYLCASSSPEKGYSNQPQHFGDGTRLSIL.

The chain couples TRBV2 to TRBJ2-5; TRBD2 matches 9 bases. Germline V gene sequence: CDR1 SNHLY, CDR2 FYNNEI. The CDR3 spans 16 residues. The V gene end was trimmed by 6 bases and the J gene end by 2 bases; junction bases not matched to a gene: 10. The CDR3 sequence: CASRPGSGGFQETQYF. DNA of the CDR3: TGTGCCAGCAGGCCGGGGAGCGGGGGGTTTCAAGAGACCCAGTACTTC.

This clone was counted between two and nine times. V and J are TRBV7-2 and TRBJ1-2; TRBD1 aligns across 7 bases. The V segment lost 3 bases and the J segment 4 bases; nucleotides outside the gene matches: 8. The CDR3 runs to 15 residues. The germline gives CDR1 SGHTA, CDR2 FQGNSA. The CDR3 DNA sequence: TGTGCCAGCAGCTTGGGGACAGCTTTTCTCTATGGCTACACCTTC. This translates into CASSLGTAFLYGYTF.

This chain connects TRBV27 to TRBJ1-1; 9 nucleotides line up with TRBD1. V lost 3 bases and J lost 3; bases outside the gene matches: 5. This CDR3 is 15 amino acids long. CDR1 and CDR2 (germline): MNHEY, SMNVEV (reference sequence). The CDR3 reads CASSFDRGVDTEAFF. DNA of the CDR3: TGTGCCAGCAGTTTTGACAGGGGGGTGGACACTGAAGCTTTCTTT.

The table lists this clone with a count of one. The gene calls are TRBV6-2 or TRBV6-3 and TRBJ1-4; 8 bases map to TRBD1. CDR1 and CDR2 (germline): MNHEY, SVGEGT. J was trimmed by 8 bases and V by 5 bases; bases with no gene match: 7. The CDR3 sequence is 14 residues long. The CDR3 bases are TGTGCCAGCAGTACTGGACAGGGAGGAGAAAAACTGTTTTTT. Its protein product is CASSTGQGGEKLFF.

The chain recombines TRBV11-3 with TRBJ2-3; TRBD2 matches at 9 bases. The ends lost 5 bases at V and 2 bases at J; junction bases unmatched: 8. This CDR3 region has 16 residues. The germline CDR1 and CDR2 sequences are SGHNT and YENEEA. The CDR3 bases are TGTGCCAGCAGCAAAATCAAGCGGGGGGACACAGATACGCAGTATTTT. As protein: CASSKIKRGDTDTQYF.

The chain links TRBV3-1 (or the pseudogene TRBV3-2) to TRBJ1-2; weak D call: TRBD1 (5 bases). Per the germline V gene, CDR1 is LGHDT and CDR2 is YNNKEL (reference sequence). The CDR3 has 15 amino acids. Trimming took off 0 bases at V and 0 bases at J, with 8 bases between the two ends. The CDR3 DNA reads as TGTGCCAGCAGCCAAGATGGGGCAGCTAACTATGGCTACACCTTC. Its protein is CASSQDGAANYGYTF.

The chain is built from TRBV19 and TRBJ1-1; 11 bases fit TRBD1. The germline V gene has CDR1 LNHDA and CDR2 SQIVND (reference sequence). After removal of 5 bases from V and 7 bases from J, the junction contained 12 bases not matched to a gene. The CDR3 extends over 16 amino acids. The DNA of the CDR3 is TGTGCCAGTAGTCCGGGGTTAGGACAGGGGGCAGATGAAGCTTTCTTT. As protein: CASSPGLGQGADEAFF.

V gene TRBV5-4 combines with J gene TRBJ1-2, with D tentatively TRBD1 (5 bases). The CDR3 contains 13 residues. Germline V gene lookup returns CDR1 SGHNT and CDR2 YYREEE (reference sequence). V gave up 1 base and J gave up 4 bases, with 8 bases separating them. The CDR3 is CASSLRTSYGYTF. CDR3 bases: TGTGCCAGCAGCTTGCGGACAAGCTATGGCTACACCTTC.

The chain couples TRBV30 to TRBJ2-1; a weak D match, TRBD2 (6 bases). This CDR3 has 12 residues. Deletions cut 0 bases from V and 12 bases from J, with 12 bases between. Per the germline V gene, CDR1 is GTSNPN and CDR2 is SVGIG (reference sequence). The CDR3 sequence is CAWSVPGTPQFF. CDR3 DNA sequence: TGTGCCTGGAGTGTACCCGGGACTCCGCAGTTCTTC.

The chain is built from TRBV5-5 and TRBJ1-1; 12 bases are shared with TRBD1. This CDR3 spans 16 amino acids. Germline values: CDR1 SGHKS, CDR2 YYEKEE (reference sequence). V dropped 1 base and J dropped 5; count of bases not matched to a gene: 6. The CDR3 DNA reads as TGTGCCAGCAGCTTGCGGGGGACAGGGGGCCGAACTGAAGCTTTCTTT. Its translation is CASSLRGTGGRTEAFF.

DNA for the CDR3: TGCGCCAGCAGCTTGGAAACAGGGAGCGTTGGCTACACCTTC. Residues: CASSLETGSVGYTF. The V gene is TRBV5-1, the J gene TRBJ1-2; D might be TRBD1 (6 bases). Trimming stripped 0 bases from V and 7 bases from J, with 13 bases between. Germline V gene data show CDR1 as SGHRS and CDR2 as YFSETQ. CDR3 length: 14 amino acids.

The chain uses TRBV6-2 or TRBV6-3 and TRBJ1-3; D ambiguous. V lost 0 bases and J lost 9, with 9 bases in between. Per the germline V gene, CDR1 is MNHEY and CDR2 is SVGEGT. The CDR3 covers 13 residues. This CDR3 reads CASSYSNRGTIYF. Here the CDR3 DNA reads TGTGCCAGCAGTTACTCCAACCGGGGCACCATATATTTT.

The chain couples TRBV4-1 to TRBJ2-1; TRBD2 matches 12 bases. The CDR3 runs 16 residues. Germline trimming cut 4 bases from V and 9 bases from J; bases unmatched to any gene: 10. The germline gives CDR1 MGHRA, CDR2 YSYEKL. CDR3 in amino acids: CASSPTQLAGGAEQFF. CDR3 coding DNA: TGCGCCAGCAGCCCCACGCAGCTAGCGGGAGGGGCTGAGCAGTTCTTC.

The V call is TRBV10-3, the J call TRBJ1-4; D possibly corresponds to TRBD1 (5 bases). The CDR3 contains 15 residues. V lost 0 bases and J lost 2, with 7 bases in between. Germline-derived CDR1 and CDR2 are ENHRY and SYGVKD. The CDR3 here is CAISESGATNEKLFF. The CDR3 nucleotides are TGTGCCATCAGTGAGTCTGGGGCCACTAATGAAAAACTGTTTTTT.

This clone was found once. The rearrangement uses TRBV30 and TRBJ1-6; D is uncertain. The V end was cut by 3 bases, the J end by 11 bases, with 17 bases between. The CDR3 spans 14 residues. Germline CDR1 and CDR2: GTSNPN and SVGIG (reference sequence). CDR3 region: CAWRVDARHAPLHF. CDR3 coding DNA: TGTGCCTGGAGGGTAGACGCGCGCCATGCACCCCTCCACTTT.

The chain has TRBV28 and TRBJ2-7; D ambiguous. This CDR3 is built from 14 residues. V lost 3 bases and J lost 5, with 14 bases in between. The germline gives CDR1 MDHEN, CDR2 SYDVKM. The CDR3 region has the DNA TGTGCCAGCAGTTTGTCTACCCGTGGAAACGAGCAGTACTTC. It specifies CASSLSTRGNEQYF.